This TCR beta chain was recovered during a study of OX40 agonist ivuxolimab in advanced cancers. Whole-study findings and limits: Antigen targets of the expanded peripheral T cells went undetermined.

Measured with immunoSEQ multiplex PCR; TCRdb has only the in-frame clones, and not every one. The sample has under 85,000 clones, about 85% seen once. Of note for this clone: The antigen is undetermined.

Germline trimming cut 7 bases from V and 2 bases from J; bases unmatched to any gene: 7. Germline V CDR1 and CDR2: MRHNA, SNTAGT. There are 15 residues in the CDR3. The chain links TRBV6-4 to TRBJ2-7, with TRBD1 identical over 11 bases. The starting material was CD4+ or CD8+ T cells sorted from blood, obtained in a trial of the OX40 agonist ivuxolimab. The receptor's source is an adult with an advanced solid tumor such as melanoma, head and neck, liver or kidney cancer. The CDR3 loop reads CASNMDRGRPYEQYF. The CDR3 bases are TGTGCCAGCAATATGGACAGGGGGCGCCCCTACGAGCAGTACTTC.